The 27 T cell receptor beta chains given below trace back to one sample, sequenced in a study of blood T cell repertoires in COVID-19. Data came from immunoSEQ multiplex PCR; TCRdb stores just in-frame clones and leaves some out. The table lists 250,000 to 350,000 clones, roughly 86% of them singletons, with around 10% in the top ten. The specimen was peripheral blood. The receptors shown here come from a woman younger than 45 with COVID-19, enrolled during active disease.

The CDR3 region is CAGQGGGSIDRYEQYF. The CDR3 DNA follows: TGTGCCGGCCAAGGCGGAGGGAGTATTGATAGGTACGAGCAGTACTTC. The genes are TRBV21-1 and TRBJ2-7; the table's D call TRBD2 went unverified against the DNA. TRBV21-1 is labeled a pseudogene. The CDR3 covers 16 residues.

The chain uses TRBV28 and TRBJ2-7; 10 bases align to TRBD2. CDR3 length: 18 residues. The germline gives CDR1 MDHEN, CDR2 SYDVKM. Losses at the gene ends were 1 base for V and 2 bases for J; bases not matched to a gene: 11. The CDR3 protein is CASSLLAGGKGRPYEQYF. DNA of the CDR3: TGTGCCAGCAGTTTATTAGCGGGAGGAAAGGGTCGGCCCTACGAGCAGTACTTC.

The V and J genes are TRBV5-1 and TRBJ2-1; 7 bases fit TRBD1. Looked up from germline, CDR1 is SGHRS and CDR2 is YFSETQ. The V segment lost 0 bases and the J segment 5 bases; nucleotides outside the gene matches: 5. There are 15 residues in the CDR3. The CDR3 reads CASSLDRGRNNEQFF. CDR3 bases: TGCGCCAGCAGCTTGGATAGGGGGCGGAACAATGAGCAGTTCTTC. The full variable domain, completed using reference TRBV5-1 and TRBJ2-1, is KAGVTQTPRYLIKTRGQQVTLSCSPISGHRSVSWYQQTPGQGLQFLFEYFSETQRNKGNFPGRFSGRQFSNSRSEMNVSTLELGDSALYLCASSLDRGRNNEQFFGPGTRLTVL.

The count of this clone is one. CDR3 DNA: TGTGCCAGCAGTGAAGCCCAGGGGGTCGGGACCGGGGAGCTGTTTTTT. Translation gives CASSEAQGVGTGELFF. The chain links TRBV2 to TRBJ2-2; 7 bases are shared with TRBD1. The CDR3 totals 16 residues. Losses at the gene ends were 0 bases for V and 5 bases for J; bases not matched to a gene: 6. Germline CDR1 SNHLY, CDR2 FYNNEI. Together with reference TRBV2 and TRBJ2-2, the CDR3 gives the full variable domain: EPEVTQTPSHQVTQMGQEVILRCVPISNHLYFYWYRQILGQKVEFLVSFYNNEISEKSEIFDDQFSVERPDGSNFTLKIRSTKLEDSAMYFCASSEAQGVGTGELFFGEGSRLTVL.

About this clone: This CDR3 is also generated by other DNA sequences in the sample. The chain couples TRBV2 to TRBJ2-6; 8 bases are shared with TRBD1. The length of the CDR3 is 15 residues. Trimming took 6 bases from V and 3 from J; bases not matched to a gene: 4. In germline, CDR1 is SNHLY, CDR2 FYNNEI. CDR3 DNA sequence: TGTGCCAGCAGCGAGACAGGGGTTGGGGCCAACGTCCTGACTTTC. Protein product: CASSETGVGANVLTF.

There are a few counts of this clone. The gene calls are TRBV19 and TRBJ1-4; 7 bases agree with TRBD1. The CDR3 is 15 amino acids. With 6 bases clipped from V and 4 bases from J, the junction kept 8 bases outside the gene matches. In germline, CDR1 is LNHDA, CDR2 SQIVND (reference sequence). Here the CDR3 reads CASRTTGQFNEKLFF. DNA for the CDR3: TGTGCCAGTAGAACGACGGGACAGTTTAATGAAAAACTGTTTTTT.

V usage is TRBV30 and J usage is TRBJ1-1; possibly TRBD1 for D (5 bases). CDR1 is GTSNPN, CDR2 SVGIG, per germline (reference sequence). The CDR3 loop spans 14 amino acids. Trimming took 3 bases from V and 8 from J, leaving 19 bases between them. The CDR3 here is CAWRVPGLLPEAFF. CDR3 DNA: TGTGCCTGGAGGGTACCGGGACTTCTACCCGAAGCTTTCTTT.

This chain joins TRBV5-1 and TRBJ2-7; no firm D call. There are 12 residues in the CDR3. V gave up 0 bases and J gave up 4 bases, with 5 bases separating them. Per the germline V gene, CDR1 is SGHRS and CDR2 is YFSETQ. CDR3 coding DNA: TGCGCCAGCAGCTTGGCTAGTTACGAGCAGTACTTC. Its protein product is CASSLASYEQYF.

This clone was seen once. The rearrangement joins TRBV10-3 to TRBJ1-3; D ambiguous. The CDR3 is made up of 13 amino acids. Germline-derived CDR1 and CDR2 are ENHRY and SYGVKD. The V end lost 2 bases, the J end lost 3 bases, and 5 bases lay between the germline ends. In DNA, the CDR3 is TGTGCCATCAGTGAGGGCGGTGGAAACACCATATATTTT. Translation gives CAISEGGGNTIYF.

Worth noting for this clone: The junction and the germline gene differ at one end; a read error may be behind it. This sequence joins TRBV30 and TRBJ2-3; TRBD2 matches 10 bases. Germline-derived CDR1 and CDR2 are GTSNPN and SVGIG (reference sequence). The CDR3 runs to 12 residues. For the CDR3, the DNA is TGTGCCTGGAGCATCAGGGGACTAGCGTCTAGTTTT. Translation gives CAWSIRGLASSF.

V and J are TRBV9 and TRBJ1-1; the match to TRBD1 covers 7 bases. This CDR3 is built from 13 residues. Germline loops: CDR1 SGDLS, CDR2 YYNGEE. The V and J ends lost 4 bases and 5 bases, in that order; junction bases with no gene match: 5. In nucleotides, the CDR3 is TGTGCCAGCAGCTCAGGGGGTAGAACTGAAGCTTTCTTT. This codes for CASSSGGRTEAFF. Looking up the rest from reference TRBV9 and TRBJ1-1 gives the full variable domain: DSGVTQTPKHLITATGQRVTLRCSPRSGDLSVYWYQQSLDQGLQFLIQYYNGEERAKGNILERFSAQQFPDLHSELNLSSLELGDSALYFCASSSGGRTEAFFGQGTRLTVV.

The genes are TRBV13 and TRBJ1-2, with 7 bases that match TRBD1. The CDR3 covers 15 residues. Germline CDR1 and CDR2: PRHDT and FYEKMQ (reference sequence). With V trimmed by 6 bases and J by 7 bases, 14 bases remained unmatched. The CDR3 is CASRQTDRVVVGYTF. The CDR3 coding sequence is TGTGCCAGCAGACAAACCGACAGGGTAGTTGTTGGCTACACCTTC.

This clone was counted once. The chain is built from TRBV6-5 and TRBJ1-4; D may be TRBD1 (5 bases). Trimming pared 6 bases from V and 3 bases from J, leaving 11 bases between. Germline values: CDR1 MNHEY, CDR2 SVGAGI. The length of the CDR3 is 14 residues. CDR3 in DNA: TGTGCCAGCAGGCTAGGAGGGGCTAATGAAAAACTGTTTTTT. Translating gives CASRLGGANEKLFF.

This chain uses TRBV7-3 with TRBJ2-3; 11 bases line up with TRBD2. Germline assignment: CDR1 SGHTA and CDR2 FQGTGA. Trimming removed 5 bases from V and 0 bases from J; junction bases left unmatched: 4. CDR3 length: 16 amino acids. CDR3 DNA: TGTGCCAGCAGCGAGGGACTAGCGGTTAGCACAGATACGCAGTATTTT. Translated: CASSEGLAVSTDTQYF.

V is TRBV5-1 and J is TRBJ1-1; TRBD1 aligns across 10 bases. The V gene's germline CDR1 is SGHRS and CDR2 YFSETQ. The CDR3 consists of 15 residues. The junction had 3 bases not matched to a gene; V was cut back by 4 bases and J by 0 bases. The CDR3, as DNA: TGCGCCAGCAGCGGGACAGGGGCCGTGAACACTGAAGCTTTCTTT. Amino acid sequence: CASSGTGAVNTEAFF.

V usage is TRBV20-1 and J usage is TRBJ2-5; TRBD2 matches at 7 bases. Germline V CDR1 and CDR2: DFQATT, SNEGSKA (reference sequence). The V segment lost 3 bases and the J segment 5 bases; nucleotides outside the gene matches: 6. The CDR3 has 13 residues. CDR3 amino acids: CSASGGSDETQYF. CDR3 bases: TGCAGTGCTAGTGGCGGGAGTGATGAGACCCAGTACTTC.

This chain links TRBV2 with TRBJ1-3; the D is unclear. The CDR3 consists of 14 residues. Trimming cost V 4 bases and J 0 bases, with 7 bases left between them. Germline CDR1 and CDR2: SNHLY and FYNNEI. The DNA of the CDR3 is TGTGCCAGCAGTGTCCGGGGCTCTGGAAACACCATATATTTT. Protein product: CASSVRGSGNTIYF.

The J gene is TRBJ1-1, the V gene TRBV19, with a tentative D call TRBD1 (6 bases). Trimming left V 7 bases short and J 1 base short, with 7 bases between. The CDR3 runs to 12 residues. Per the germline V gene, CDR1 is LNHDA and CDR2 is SQIVND (reference sequence). The DNA of the CDR3 is TGTGCCAGTACGGACAGGAACACTGAAGCTTTCTTT. Translation: CASTDRNTEAFF.

On this clone itself: The junction does not match germline at one end; this may be a read error. The CDR3 nucleotides are TGTGCAATCACTTCTAGCGGGGGCACAGATACGCAGTATTTT. Translating it yields CAITSSGGTDTQYF. The chain links TRBV10-3 to TRBJ2-3, with TRBD2 identical over 9 bases. Germline assignment: CDR1 ENHRY and CDR2 SYGVKD. CDR3 length equals 14 residues.

V gene TRBV5-5 combines with J gene TRBJ1-1; maybe TRBD1 (5 bases). The CDR3 length is 15 residues. Germline lookup yields CDR1 SGHKS and CDR2 YYEKEE (reference sequence). V was pared by 1 base and J by 1 base, with 11 bases between. The chain's CDR3 is CASSLLGARNTEAFF. Here the CDR3 DNA reads TGTGCCAGCAGCTTGCTAGGGGCCAGGAACACTGAAGCTTTCTTT.

J is TRBJ2-2 and V is TRBV7-2; TRBD2 matches at 9 bases. From germline, CDR1 is SGHTA and CDR2 FQGNSA. V was pared by 5 bases and J by 7 bases, with 14 bases of the junction left unmatched. The CDR3 runs to 17 residues. The CDR3 DNA follows: TGTGCCAGCAGCCAGGGGTTAGCGGGAGTGTATAACGGGGAGCTGTTTTTT. Its protein product is CASSQGLAGVYNGELFF.

The V and J genes are TRBV27 and TRBJ2-7, with TRBD1 identical over 8 bases. The CDR3 extends over 15 amino acids. V dropped 2 bases and J dropped 4; count of bases not matched to a gene: 7. Germline CDR1 MNHEY, CDR2 SMNVEV (reference sequence). This CDR3 reads CASSLRTGLGYEQYF. The CDR3 coding sequence is TGTGCCAGCAGTTTAAGGACAGGGCTTGGATACGAGCAGTACTTC.

The chain employs TRBV28 and TRBJ2-3, with TRBD1 identical over 8 bases. Looked up from germline, CDR1 is MDHEN and CDR2 is SYDVKM. The ends lost 4 bases at V and 8 bases at J; junction bases unmatched: 11. The CDR3 length is 15 residues. In DNA form, the CDR3 reads TGTGCCAGCAGTTCGGGACAGGTGCTCTGGAGTACGCAGTATTTT. Residues: CASSSGQVLWSTQYF.

The V call is TRBV5-1, the J call TRBJ2-7, with 10 bases lining up with TRBD1. There are 15 residues in the CDR3. With 2 bases clipped from V and 4 bases from J, the junction kept 6 bases outside the gene matches. Germline V gene data show CDR1 as SGHRS and CDR2 as YFSETQ. DNA of the CDR3: TGCGCCAGCAGCTTCTTGGGACAGGGGCGGTACGAGCAGTACTTC. It codes for CASSFLGQGRYEQYF.

This clone showed up just once. The chain combines TRBV13 with TRBJ2-7; 9 nucleotides match TRBD1. This CDR3 region has 15 residues. Per the germline V gene, CDR1 is PRHDT and CDR2 is FYEKMQ (reference sequence). V lost 4 bases and J lost 3; bases outside the gene matches: 7. The CDR3 loop is CASSYGTGTGYEQYF. Here the CDR3 DNA reads TGTGCCAGCAGCTATGGGACAGGGACGGGCTACGAGCAGTACTTC.

This clone was detected only once. This chain joins TRBV4-2 and TRBJ1-1; 7 bases agree with TRBD1. Germline V CDR1 and CDR2: LGHNA, YNFKEQ. Germline trimming cut 2 bases from V and 6 bases from J; bases unmatched to any gene: 3. CDR3 length equals 13 residues. This CDR3 reads CASSQSRGSEAFF. CDR3 coding DNA: TGTGCCAGCAGCCAATCCAGGGGGTCTGAAGCTTTCTTT.

This chain connects TRBV6-5 to TRBJ1-2, with 10 nucleotides matching TRBD1. Trimming took 6 bases from V and 9 from J; bases not matched to a gene: 10. Germline CDR1 is MNHEY and CDR2 is SVGAGI. The CDR3 spans 14 residues. CDR3 bases: TGTGCCAGCAGACCAGGGACAGGGGTTCGGAGCTACACCTTC. This translates into CASRPGTGVRSYTF.